These T cell receptor beta chains were read from a single sample in a study of blood T cell repertoires in COVID-19. Only in-frame clones appear in the TCRdb table, and some are missing; sequencing was by immunoSEQ multiplex PCR. The sample has approximately 31,000 clones, more than 80% seen once. Source material: peripheral blood. These receptors all come from a male donor with active COVID-19. CDR3s include the opening cysteine and the closing phenylalanine or tryptophan. The order of the fields is D gene, V gene, clone size, J gene, CDR3 DNA, CDR3 protein. A D gene is named only where the DNA matches it firmly. Clone size, where shown, is once, few, many, or a class for clones that have expanded.

D gene: TRBD2
V gene: TRBV3-1/TRBV3-2
clone size: NA
J gene: TRBJ2-3
CDR3 DNA: TGTGCCAGCAGCCAAGTGGGTAGCGGGGGCACAGATACGCAGTATTTT
CDR3 protein: CASSQVGSGGTDTQYF

D gene: TRBD1
V gene: TRBV4-3
clone size: NA
J gene: TRBJ1-1
CDR3 DNA: TGCGCCAGCAGCCACTCAACAGGGGTGACTGAAGCTTTCTTT
CDR3 protein: CASSHSTGVTEAFF

D gene: NA
V gene: TRBV18
clone size: NA
J gene: TRBJ1-3
CDR3 DNA: TGTGCCAGCTCACCACGGGCGAGGGAGGCTGGAAACACCATATATTTT
CDR3 protein: CASSPRAREAGNTIYF

D gene: NA
V gene: TRBV11-3
clone size: NA
J gene: TRBJ2-1
CDR3 DNA: TGTGCCAGCAGCCCGAGCGCGGGACAGAACAATGAGCAGTTCTTC
CDR3 protein: CASSPSAGQNNEQFF

D gene: NA
V gene: TRBV3-1/TRBV3-2
clone size: once
J gene: TRBJ1-5
CDR3 DNA: TGTGCCAGCAGCCAGGATAATCGGGGGCCCCAGCATTTT
CDR3 protein: CASSQDNRGPQHF

D gene: TRBD2
V gene: TRBV5-1
clone size: NA
J gene: TRBJ2-1
CDR3 DNA: TGCGCCAGCAGCGCCTCTAGCGGGGGGTATTCTGAGCAGTTCTTC
CDR3 protein: CASSASSGGYSEQFF

D gene: TRBD1
V gene: TRBV6-5
clone size: NA
J gene: TRBJ1-2
CDR3 DNA: TGTGCCAGCAACGACAGGGGGCGCGAGAACTATGGCTACACCTTC
CDR3 protein: CASNDRGRENYGYTF

D gene: NA
V gene: TRBV7-2
clone size: NA
J gene: TRBJ1-5
CDR3 DNA: TGTGCCAGCAGCCCGAGGGTTATAGGGGGACAGCCCCAGCATTTT
CDR3 protein: CASSPRVIGGQPQHF

D gene: NA
V gene: TRBV4-2
clone size: NA
J gene: TRBJ1-5
CDR3 DNA: TGTGCCAGCAGCCAAGAAAGAGGAAGCAATCAGCCCCAGCATTTT
CDR3 protein: CASSQERGSNQPQHF

D gene: TRBD1
V gene: TRBV7-9
clone size: once
J gene: TRBJ2-7
CDR3 DNA: TGTGCCAGCAGCCCGGCGGGATTTGGGACAGGGTTCCACGAGCAGTACTTC
CDR3 protein: CASSPAGFGTGFHEQYF

D gene: TRBD1
V gene: TRBV7-7
clone size: NA
J gene: TRBJ1-6
CDR3 DNA: TGTGCTAGCAGCCCCCGGGACAGGGCTACCAATTCACCCCTCCACTTT
CDR3 protein: CASSPRDRATNSPLHF

D gene: NA
V gene: TRBV7-8
clone size: NA
J gene: TRBJ1-1
CDR3 DNA: TGTGCCAGCAGCTTGACAGCGCTTCGGAGGAACACTGAAGCTTTCTTT
CDR3 protein: CASSLTALRRNTEAFF

D gene: NA
V gene: TRBV5-1
clone size: NA
J gene: TRBJ1-1
CDR3 DNA: TGCGCCAGCAGCTTGGTTGCGGGAATGACTGAAGCTTTCTTT
CDR3 protein: CASSLVAGMTEAFF

D gene: TRBD1
V gene: TRBV19
clone size: once
J gene: TRBJ2-7
CDR3 DNA: TGTGCCAGTAGTCCAAGATCCCTAGGGACAGGCTCCTACGAGCAGTACTTC
CDR3 protein: CASSPRSLGTGSYEQYF

D gene: TRBD2
V gene: TRBV6-6
clone size: once
J gene: TRBJ2-1
CDR3 DNA: TGTGCCACCGGCGGGGGGGCAAACAATGAGCAGTTCTTC
CDR3 protein: CATGGGANNEQFF

D gene: NA
V gene: TRBV2
clone size: NA
J gene: TRBJ1-6
CDR3 DNA: TGTGCCAGCAGTGAATACAGTTCTTATAATTCACCCCTCCACTTT
CDR3 protein: CASSEYSSYNSPLHF

D gene: TRBD1
V gene: TRBV2
clone size: NA
J gene: TRBJ1-2
CDR3 DNA: TGTGCCAGCAGGGGACAGAGTACTAACTATGGCTACACCTTC
CDR3 protein: CASRGQSTNYGYTF

D gene: NA
V gene: TRBV18
clone size: NA
J gene: TRBJ2-5
CDR3 DNA: TGTGCCAGCTCACCAAGGGGGACTAATAGGGAGACCCAGTACTTC
CDR3 protein: CASSPRGTNRETQYF

D gene: NA
V gene: TRBV6-2/TRBV6-3
clone size: NA
J gene: TRBJ1-4
CDR3 DNA: TGTGCCAGCAGTTACAGGGACTTCGGTGTAAAACTGTTTTTT
CDR3 protein: CASSYRDFGVKLFF

D gene: TRBD1
V gene: TRBV24-1
clone size: NA
J gene: TRBJ2-5
CDR3 DNA: TGTGCCACCAGTCCCGGGACAGAAGAGACCCAGTACTTC
CDR3 protein: CATSPGTEETQYF

D gene: NA
V gene: TRBV6-5
clone size: once
J gene: TRBJ1-1
CDR3 DNA: TGTGCCAGCAGTTTGCGACAGGACACTGAAGCTTTCTTT
CDR3 protein: CASSLRQDTEAFF

D gene: NA
V gene: TRBV19
clone size: NA
J gene: TRBJ2-5
CDR3 DNA: TGTGCCAGTAGTATAGGTAGCCGGGGTAAACAAGAGACCCAGTACTTC
CDR3 protein: CASSIGSRGKQETQYF

D gene: TRBD1
V gene: TRBV5-1
clone size: NA
J gene: TRBJ2-3
CDR3 DNA: TGCGCCAGCAGCCATGGGGACAGAAGTCCGGATACGCAGTATTTT
CDR3 protein: CASSHGDRSPDTQYF

D gene: TRBD2
V gene: TRBV6-5
clone size: NA
J gene: TRBJ2-7
CDR3 DNA: TGTGCCAGCAGTTACTCGAAGGGGACTAGCGGTAAACAGTACTTC
CDR3 protein: CASSYSKGTSGKQYF

D gene: TRBD1
V gene: TRBV27
clone size: NA
J gene: TRBJ1-1
CDR3 DNA: TGTGCCAGCAGTCCCAACAGGGGGAACACTGAAGCTTTCTTT
CDR3 protein: CASSPNRGNTEAFF

D gene: NA
V gene: TRBV7-9
clone size: NA
J gene: TRBJ1-4
CDR3 DNA: TGTGCCAGCAGCGAGGTGGGGGGAACTAATGAAAAACTGTTTTTT
CDR3 protein: CASSEVGGTNEKLFF

D gene: TRBD2
V gene: TRBV7-2
clone size: NA
J gene: TRBJ2-3
CDR3 DNA: TGTGCCAGCAGCGGGAGATCAGCGGGGGACACAGATACGCAGTATTTT
CDR3 protein: CASSGRSAGDTDTQYF

D gene: TRBD1
V gene: TRBV3-1/TRBV3-2
clone size: NA
J gene: TRBJ1-2
CDR3 DNA: TGTGCCAGCAGCCCCCGACAGGGAAGGTATGGCTACACCTTC
CDR3 protein: CASSPRQGRYGYTF

D gene: NA
V gene: TRBV19
clone size: NA
J gene: TRBJ1-4
CDR3 DNA: TGTGCCAGTAGGGGACTTTCAACTAATGAAAAACTGTTTTTT
CDR3 protein: CASRGLSTNEKLFF

D gene: TRBD1
V gene: TRBV3-1/TRBV3-2
clone size: NA
J gene: TRBJ2-1
CDR3 DNA: TGTGCCAGCAGCCAAGCAGGGGGTAGGAATGAGCAGTTCTTC
CDR3 protein: CASSQAGGRNEQFF

D gene: NA
V gene: TRBV10-3
clone size: once
J gene: TRBJ2-7
CDR3 DNA: TGTGCCACCAGGGACAGCGGGGACTACGAGCAGTACTTC
CDR3 protein: CATRDSGDYEQYF

D gene: TRBD1
V gene: TRBV5-1
clone size: NA
J gene: TRBJ1-4
CDR3 DNA: TGCGCCAGCAGCATTGCCGGGACAGGGTTTGGGGCAACTAATGAAAAACTGTTTTTT
CDR3 protein: CASSIAGTGFGATNEKLFF

D gene: TRBD1
V gene: TRBV11-3
clone size: NA
J gene: TRBJ1-4
CDR3 DNA: TGTGCCAGCCGCGGACAGGCGAATGAAAAACTGTTTTTT
CDR3 protein: CASRGQANEKLFF

D gene: NA
V gene: TRBV11-2
clone size: NA
J gene: TRBJ1-1
CDR3 DNA: TGTGCCAGCAGCCCACGACAGGCCACAGGGACTGAAGCTTTCTTT
CDR3 protein: CASSPRQATGTEAFF

D gene: NA
V gene: TRBV5-4
clone size: NA
J gene: TRBJ2-2
CDR3 DNA: TGTGCCAGCAGCTCGGGGGGCCGCACCGGGGAGCTGTTTTTT
CDR3 protein: CASSSGGRTGELFF

D gene: TRBD1
V gene: TRBV27
clone size: NA
J gene: TRBJ2-7
CDR3 DNA: TGTGCCAGCAGTTACAGGGGGTTGAGCGAGCAGTACTTC
CDR3 protein: CASSYRGLSEQYF

D gene: TRBD2
V gene: TRBV6-4
clone size: NA
J gene: TRBJ2-3
CDR3 DNA: TGTGCCAGCAGTTACGGGGGGAGCACAGATACGCAGTATTTT
CDR3 protein: CASSYGGSTDTQYF

D gene: TRBD1
V gene: TRBV7-8
clone size: NA
J gene: TRBJ2-7
CDR3 DNA: TGTGCCAGCAGCTTAGGTGGGACAGACTCCTACGAGCAGTACTTC
CDR3 protein: CASSLGGTDSYEQYF

D gene: NA
V gene: TRBV2
clone size: NA
J gene: TRBJ2-5
CDR3 DNA: TGTGCCAGTGGGCCGGAGGGGAGGAGAGAGACCCAGTACTTC
CDR3 protein: CASGPEGRRETQYF

D gene: TRBD1
V gene: TRBV19
clone size: NA
J gene: TRBJ1-4
CDR3 DNA: TGTGCCAGTAGTGCGACAGGGGCTAATGAAAAACTGTTTTTT
CDR3 protein: CASSATGANEKLFF

D gene: NA
V gene: TRBV11-3
clone size: NA
J gene: TRBJ1-3
CDR3 DNA: TGTGCCAGCAGCTTGAGTCCCTCTGGAAACACCATATATTTT
CDR3 protein: CASSLSPSGNTIYF

D gene: NA
V gene: TRBV4-3
clone size: NA
J gene: TRBJ1-3
CDR3 DNA: TGCGCCAGCAGCCAAGCGAACACCATATATTTT
CDR3 protein: CASSQANTIYF

D gene: NA
V gene: TRBV7-2
clone size: NA
J gene: TRBJ1-1
CDR3 DNA: TGTGCCAGCAGCTACCCCCTCTCGGGAGGGGATGAAGCTTTCTTT
CDR3 protein: CASSYPLSGGDEAFF

D gene: NA
V gene: TRBV9
clone size: NA
J gene: TRBJ1-2
CDR3 DNA: TGTGCCAGCAGCGCCGACACTGGCTATGGCTACACCTTC
CDR3 protein: CASSADTGYGYTF

D gene: NA
V gene: TRBV7-9
clone size: NA
J gene: TRBJ1-2
CDR3 DNA: TGTGCCAGCAGCCGAAACCTTGGACAAGCAAACTATGGCTACACCTTC
CDR3 protein: CASSRNLGQANYGYTF

D gene: NA
V gene: TRBV7-2
clone size: NA
J gene: TRBJ2-4
CDR3 DNA: TGTGCCAGCAGCCCACAGGGAGTTTATAGCATTCAGTACTTC
CDR3 protein: CASSPQGVYSIQYF

D gene: NA
V gene: TRBV18
clone size: NA
J gene: TRBJ1-1
CDR3 DNA: TGTGCCAGCTCACCAAGAGCGTTGAACACTGAAGCTTTCTTT
CDR3 protein: CASSPRALNTEAFF

D gene: TRBD1
V gene: TRBV19
clone size: NA
J gene: TRBJ1-2
CDR3 DNA: TGTGCCAGTAGTATCCTGGACAGGGGTAACTATGGCTACACCTTC
CDR3 protein: CASSILDRGNYGYTF

D gene: NA
V gene: TRBV6-2/TRBV6-3
clone size: NA
J gene: TRBJ1-1
CDR3 DNA: TGTGCCAGCAGTTACTCGACAGGCTGGGACACTGAAGCTTTCTTT
CDR3 protein: CASSYSTGWDTEAFF

D gene: NA
V gene: TRBV5-4
clone size: NA
J gene: TRBJ2-2
CDR3 DNA: TGTGCCAGCAGCTTGGGTCCGTCGAACACCGGGGAGCTGTTTTTT
CDR3 protein: CASSLGPSNTGELFF

D gene: TRBD1
V gene: TRBV5-1
clone size: NA
J gene: TRBJ1-1
CDR3 DNA: TGCGCCAGCAGGAGATGGACAGGAACCATGAACACTGAAGCTTTCTTT
CDR3 protein: CASRRWTGTMNTEAFF

D gene: TRBD1
V gene: TRBV27
clone size: NA
J gene: TRBJ1-2
CDR3 DNA: TGTGCCAGCAGGACAGGGAGCTATGGCTACACCTTC
CDR3 protein: CASRTGSYGYTF

D gene: TRBD2
V gene: TRBV19
clone size: NA
J gene: TRBJ2-1
CDR3 DNA: TGTGCCAGTAGTATAGTGGGACTAGGCGACGACAATGAGCAGTTCTTC
CDR3 protein: CASSIVGLGDDNEQFF

D gene: NA
V gene: TRBV5-1
clone size: NA
J gene: TRBJ1-6
CDR3 DNA: TGCGCCAGCAGCTTGTGGGGGGAAGGGAATTCACCCCTCCACTTT
CDR3 protein: CASSLWGEGNSPLHF

D gene: NA
V gene: TRBV19
clone size: NA
J gene: TRBJ1-2
CDR3 DNA: TGTGCCACCCGGGACGCGGATAGGGGGTTATATGGCTACACCTTC
CDR3 protein: CATRDADRGLYGYTF

D gene: TRBD1
V gene: TRBV20-1
clone size: NA
J gene: TRBJ1-2
CDR3 DNA: TGCAGTGCTAGTAACGGACAGGGGTGGTATGGCTACACCTTC
CDR3 protein: CSASNGQGWYGYTF

D gene: NA
V gene: TRBV30
clone size: NA
J gene: TRBJ1-5
CDR3 DNA: TGCGCCTGGGACGAGAGCGCCCTCAATCAGCCCCAGCATTTT
CDR3 protein: CAWDESALNQPQHF

D gene: TRBD2
V gene: TRBV15
clone size: NA
J gene: TRBJ2-5
CDR3 DNA: TGTGCCACCAGCATTCGACTAGCGGGAGAGACCCAGTACTTC
CDR3 protein: CATSIRLAGETQYF

D gene: TRBD1
V gene: TRBV10-1
clone size: few
J gene: TRBJ1-2
CDR3 DNA: TGCGCCAGCAGTGTCAGGGACAGCTATGGCTACACCTTC
CDR3 protein: CASSVRDSYGYTF